The present T cell receptor (beta chain) was sequenced within a study of tissue T cells after allogeneic stem cell transplantation. Some clones are missing from TCRdb's copy, which holds only in-frame ones; the method was immunoSEQ multiplex PCR. The repertoire holds approximately 9,700 clones, with about three fifths as singletons. The germline V gene has CDR1 GTSNPN and CDR2 SVGIG (reference sequence). The CDR3 has 12 amino acids. V lost 4 bases, J lost 6 bases, and 9 bases lay in between. This receptor was obtained from a woman aged 18-55 years with breast cancer. This material consisted of tissue from the ileum, taken at autopsy. J is TRBJ2-2 and V is TRBV30; D call uncertain. CDR3 nucleotides: TGTGCCTGGAACGCAGGCCCCGGGGAGCTGTTTTTT. It is translated as CAWNAGPGELFF. The full variable domain, its missing parts supplied by reference TRBV30 and TRBJ2-2, is SQTIHQWPATLVQPVGSPLSLECTVEGTSNPNLYWYRQAAGRGLQLLFYSVGIGQISSEVPQNLSASRPQDRQFILSSKKLLLSDSGFYLCAWNAGPGELFFGEGSRLTVL.